This T cell receptor (beta chain) was recovered during a study of blood T cell repertoires in COVID-19. Only in-frame clones appear in the TCRdb table, and some are missing; sequencing was by immunoSEQ multiplex PCR. Of about 200,000 clones in the sample, about 82% are singletons; the top ten hold 5% to 7%. A few counts support this clone. CDR3 length equals 13 residues. Germline V lookup: CDR1 GTSNPN, CDR2 SVGIG (reference sequence). With 2 bases removed from V and 5 bases from J, the gap between germline ends came to 9 bases. Specimen: PBMCs or T cells enriched from blood (not recorded which). The chain is built from TRBV30 and TRBJ2-2; D unresolved. This clonotype originated in a man between 40 and 49 years old with acute COVID-19. The CDR3 region has the DNA TGTGCCTGGAGTCCCTCGGGTACCGGGGAGCTGTTTTTT. Its protein is CAWSPSGTGELFF.